This TCR beta chain was identified in a study of cytomegalovirus exposure and HLA in healthy donors. Study conclusions and caveats: According to the study, around 160 TCR beta chains were cytomegalovirus-associated.

CDR3 length equals 13 residues. V dropped 6 bases and J dropped 5 bases, with 13 bases sitting between them. Per germline, CDR1 LNHDA and CDR2 SQIVND (reference sequence). This clone was seen a handful of times. Its antigen is unidentified. Profiled with immunoSEQ multiplex PCR; TCRdb holds only in-frame clones, not every one. The sample lists roughly 300,000 clones, 87% occurring once. The rearrangement links TRBV19 to TRBJ1-2; TRBD1 might be the D (6 bases). The source material was PBMCs. The clonotype comes from a woman between 25 and 40 years old in good health and CMV-seropositive. Here the CDR3 reads CASRTEDRYGYTF. The CDR3 DNA reads as TGTGCCAGTAGGACCGAAGACAGGTATGGCTACACCTTC.